This record covers a single TCR beta chain. These data come from a study of blood T cell repertoires in COVID-19. Profiling relied on immunoSEQ multiplex PCR, and the TCRdb table lists in-frame clones only, not all of them. Of roughly 200,000 clones in the sample, approximately 78% are singletons; the top ten hold around 9.2%. The source material was PBMCs or T cells enriched from blood (not recorded which). The clonotype comes from a middle-aged man who had recovered from COVID-19.

Written as DNA, the CDR3 is TGTGCCAGCAGCCAAGTGGGGGCCCGTAATGAAAAACTGTTTTTT. Translating it yields CASSQVGARNEKLFF. The chain recombines TRBV3-1 (or the pseudogene TRBV3-2) with TRBJ1-4; TRBD1 is a possible D gene (6 bases). This CDR3 is built from 15 residues. CDR1 and CDR2 from the germline V gene are LGHDT and YNNKEL (reference sequence). V lost 1 base and J 4 bases, leaving 10 bases between the germline ends.